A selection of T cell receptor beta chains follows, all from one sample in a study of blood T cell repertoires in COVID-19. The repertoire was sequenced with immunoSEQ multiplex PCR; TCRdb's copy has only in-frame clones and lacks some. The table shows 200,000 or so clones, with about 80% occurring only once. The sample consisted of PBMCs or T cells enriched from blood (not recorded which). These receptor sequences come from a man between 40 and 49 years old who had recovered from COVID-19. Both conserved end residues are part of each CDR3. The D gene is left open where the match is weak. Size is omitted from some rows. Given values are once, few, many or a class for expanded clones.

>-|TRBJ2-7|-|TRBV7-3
TGTGCCAGCCTAATTACCTACGAGCAGTACTTC
CASLITYEQYF
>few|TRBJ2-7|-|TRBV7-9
TGTGCCAGCAGCCTAGACGGGAGCTCCTACGAGCAGTACTTC
CASSLDGSSYEQYF
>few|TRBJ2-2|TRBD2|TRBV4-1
TGCGCCAGCAGCCAAATCGGGGGGGTTAACACCGGGGAGCTGTTTTTT
CASSQIGGVNTGELFF
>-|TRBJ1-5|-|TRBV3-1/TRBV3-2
TGTGCCAGCAGCCAAGCGGGGGGGTCGAGCAATCAGCCCCAGCATTTT
CASSQAGGSSNQPQHF
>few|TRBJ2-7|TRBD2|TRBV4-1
TGCGCCAGCAGCCAAGAGACTAGCGGGGGGATCGAGCAGTACTTC
CASSQETSGGIEQYF
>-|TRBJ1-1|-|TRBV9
TGTGCCAGCAGCGAGTCCGAAAACAGGTACACTGAAGCTTTCTTT
CASSESENRYTEAFF
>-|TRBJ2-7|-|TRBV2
TGTGCCAGCAGTTCCAGTACTGGGCTCTCCTACGAGCAGTACTTC
CASSSSTGLSYEQYF
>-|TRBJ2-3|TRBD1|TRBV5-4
TGTGCCAGCAGCTCCCGGGACAGGGGGACAGATACGCAGTATTTT
CASSSRDRGTDTQYF
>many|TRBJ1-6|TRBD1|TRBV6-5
TGTGCCAGCAGTCGAATACAGGGGGCACCCCTCCACTTT
CASSRIQGAPLHF
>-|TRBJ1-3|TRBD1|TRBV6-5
TGTGCCAGCAGACCCACAGGGGGCACTGGAAACACCATATATTTT
CASRPTGGTGNTIYF
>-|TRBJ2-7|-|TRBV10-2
TGCGCCAGCCTAGCAATGCAGGGACTTTGGGCCTACGAGCAGTACTTC
CASLAMQGLWAYEQYF
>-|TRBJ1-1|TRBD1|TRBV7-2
TGTGCCAGCAGCCCAGGGGGCGCAGGTGAAGCTTTCTTT
CASSPGGAGEAFF
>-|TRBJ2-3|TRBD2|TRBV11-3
TGTGCCAGCAGCCCCGGGACTAGCGGGGGGGAGACAGATACGCAGTATTTT
CASSPGTSGGETDTQYF
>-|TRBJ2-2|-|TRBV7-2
TGTGCCAGCAGCCTCAGGCGTGGAAGCGGGGAGCTGTTTTTT
CASSLRRGSGELFF
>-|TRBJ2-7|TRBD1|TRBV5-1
TGCGCCAGCAGCAGCCGGGACAGCTCCTACGAGCAGTACTTC
CASSSRDSSYEQYF
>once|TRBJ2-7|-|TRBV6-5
TGTGCCGCCCAACGCGGGGCGTCGGACACCTACGAGCAGTACTTC
CAAQRGASDTYEQYF
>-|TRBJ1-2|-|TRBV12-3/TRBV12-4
TGTGCCAGCTCATTGAGGCGGCTCTATGGCTACACCTTC
CASSLRRLYGYTF
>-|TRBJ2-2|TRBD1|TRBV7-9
TGTGCCAGCAGCTCACCGGGACAGGGGTTTATTGGGGAGCTGTTTTTT
CASSSPGQGFIGELFF